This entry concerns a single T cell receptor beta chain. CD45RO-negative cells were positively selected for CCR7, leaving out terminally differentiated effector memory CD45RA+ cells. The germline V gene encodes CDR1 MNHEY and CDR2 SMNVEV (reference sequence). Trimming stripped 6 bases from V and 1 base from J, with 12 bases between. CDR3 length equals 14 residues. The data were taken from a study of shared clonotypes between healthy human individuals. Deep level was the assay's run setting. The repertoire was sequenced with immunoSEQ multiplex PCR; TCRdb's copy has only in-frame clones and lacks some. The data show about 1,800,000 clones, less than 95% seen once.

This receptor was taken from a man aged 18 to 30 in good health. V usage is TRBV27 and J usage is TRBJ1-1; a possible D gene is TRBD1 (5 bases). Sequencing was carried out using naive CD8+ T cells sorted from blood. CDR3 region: CASRPVGGNTEAFF. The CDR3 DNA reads TGTGCCAGCAGGCCGGTGGGGGGGAACACTGAAGCTTTCTTT.